These 29 T cell receptor beta chains were sequenced from one sample in a study of T cells after yellow fever vaccination. In TCRdb, the 5' RACE reads were re-called with MiXCR into one record per CDR3 protein. The table shows about 350,000 distinct CDR3 sequences, with 8% to 9.5% occurring only once. Here the sequenced sample was PBMCs, taken around 45 days after the first yellow fever vaccination. The receptors originated from a man between 18 and 29 years old who received the YFV17D yellow fever vaccine.

The chain is built from TRBV7-9 and TRBJ2-5, with 7 bases that match TRBD1. The CDR3 is made up of 13 amino acids. Germline values: CDR1 SEHNR, CDR2 FQNEAQ (reference sequence). Trimming at V came to 8 bases and at J to 4 bases, leaving 7 bases not matched to a gene. CDR3 loop: CASLQGPLETQYF. CDR3 DNA: TGTGCCAGCTTACAGGGGCCGCTAGAGACCCAGTACTTC.

The table lists this clonotype with a few counts. J is TRBJ1-4 and V is TRBV6-5, with no clear D. Germline assignment: CDR1 MNHEY and CDR2 SVGAGI. This CDR3 comprises 13 residues. Trimming removed 3 bases from V and 7 bases from J, with 9 bases in between. CDR3 DNA: TGTGCCAGCAGTTATAAAGGGATTGAAAAACTGTTTTTT. It encodes CASSYKGIEKLFF.

The chain has TRBV7-2 and TRBJ2-7; 8 bases align to TRBD1. This CDR3 contains 13 residues. Germline V CDR1 and CDR2: SGHTA, FQGNSA. This chain's CDR3 is CVSSLWTGSEQYV. The CDR3, as DNA: TGTGTCAGCAGCTTGTGGACAGGGAGCGAGCAGTACGTC.

This clonotype was detected only a few times. This chain links TRBV10-3 with TRBJ2-3, with 8 bases identical to TRBD2. The CDR3 has 16 residues. CDR1 is ENHRY and CDR2 is SYGVKD in the germline V gene. J lost 0 bases, V lost 2 bases, and 4 bases had no gene match. The CDR3 sequence is CAISEGTSGSTDTQYF. DNA of the CDR3: TGTGCCATCAGTGAGGGTACTAGCGGTAGCACAGATACGCAGTATTTT.

This chain connects TRBV6-1 to TRBJ1-4; 7 bases align to TRBD1. CDR3 size: 14 residues. V shed 6 bases and J 7 bases; nucleotides not matched to a gene: 8. Germline V gene sequence: CDR1 MNHNS, CDR2 SASEGT. This CDR3 reads CASRPQGLGEKLFF. Written as DNA, the CDR3 is TGTGCCAGCAGACCACAGGGGTTGGGTGAAAAACTGTTTTTT.

The chain uses TRBV7-9 and TRBJ1-5; D is perhaps TRBD1 (5 bases). Per the germline V gene, CDR1 is SEHNR and CDR2 is FQNEAQ (reference sequence). The V gene lost 8 bases and the J gene lost 9 bases, with 14 bases spanning the gap. This CDR3 is 12 amino acids long. DNA of the CDR3: TGTGCCAGCGGGCAGGGCGCGGGGCCCCAGCATTTT. Protein sequence: CASGQGAGPQHF. Full variable domain (remainder filled in from reference TRBV7-9 and TRBJ1-5): DTGVSQNPRHKITKRGQNVTFRCDPISEHNRLYWYRQTLGQGPEFLTYFQNEAQLEKSRLLSDRFSAERPKGSFSTLEIQRTEQGDSAMYLCASGQGAGPQHFGDGTRLSIL.

This clonotype has only a few counts. The chain combines TRBV20-1 with TRBJ1-1; no firm D call. Trimming stripped 3 bases from V and 0 bases from J, with 11 bases between. The CDR3 consists of 14 residues. Germline V gene lookup returns CDR1 DFQATT and CDR2 SNEGSKA (reference sequence). The CDR3 nucleotides are TGCAGTGCTAGCGGGGAGAAGGTGAACACTGAAGCTTTCTTT. Protein sequence: CSASGEKVNTEAFF.

This clonotype has only a few counts. The rearrangement links TRBV20-1 to TRBJ1-5; unclear D gene. This CDR3 is built from 12 residues. Trimming left V 7 bases short and J 1 base short, with 8 bases between. The V gene's germline CDR1 is DFQATT and CDR2 SNEGSKA (reference sequence). CDR3 protein: CSVLESNQPQHF. CDR3 nucleotide sequence: TGCAGTGTGTTAGAGAGCAATCAGCCCCAGCATTTT.

There are many counts of this clonotype. The chain couples TRBV5-1 to TRBJ1-1; tentatively, D is TRBD1 (5 bases). This CDR3 contains 15 residues. The V end was cut by 5 bases, the J end by 0 bases, with 14 bases between. From germline, CDR1 is SGHRS and CDR2 YFSETQ. The CDR3 DNA is TGCGCCAGCAGACCCGGGGGGATAATGAACACTGAAGCTTTCTTT. This codes for CASRPGGIMNTEAFF.

The CDR3 loop reads CASSPFASGAADTQYF. Written as DNA, the CDR3 is TGTGCCAGCAGTCCCTTCGCTAGCGGGGCAGCAGATACGCAGTATTTT. The rearrangement links TRBV6-2 or TRBV6-3 to TRBJ2-3; 9 nucleotides align to TRBD2. The CDR3 extends over 16 amino acids. V trimming: 5 bases; J trimming: 4 bases; junction bases outside the gene matches: 10. CDR1 is MNHEY, CDR2 SVGEGT, per germline.

The V call is TRBV29-1, the J call TRBJ2-1, with D tentatively TRBD1 or TRBD2 (5 bases each). The CDR3 is 13 residues long. From germline, CDR1 is SQVTM and CDR2 ANQGSEA. The CDR3 coding sequence is TGCAGTATCTCAGGGACGATGGACAATGAGCAGTTCTTC. It codes for CSISGTMDNEQFF.

This clonotype was counted a few times. The chain is built from TRBV20-1 and TRBJ2-7; 9 bases are a match to TRBD2. Trimming took 5 bases from V and 2 from J; bases not matched to a gene: 4. This CDR3 comprises 13 residues. Germline loops: CDR1 DFQATT, CDR2 SNEGSKA (reference sequence). The CDR3 DNA follows: TGCAGTGCTTGGCGGGGGGGGACCTACGAGCAGTACTTC. It yields the protein CSAWRGGTYEQYF.

The CDR3 sequence: CASSFVTGTGENGYTF. The CDR3 DNA reads as TGTGCCAGCAGCTTTGTGACCGGGACAGGGGAAAATGGCTACACCTTC. The chain combines TRBV7-2 with TRBJ1-2; 10 bases are a match to TRBD1. Germline V gives CDR1 SGHTA, CDR2 FQGNSA. The V and J ends lost 3 bases and 6 bases, in that order; junction bases with no gene match: 10. This CDR3 is 16 amino acids long.

The V call is TRBV28, the J call TRBJ2-3; D gene ambiguous. V lost 5 bases and J lost 0, with 12 bases in between. CDR3 length: 15 residues. Germline V lookup: CDR1 MDHEN, CDR2 SYDVKM. The CDR3 loop reads CASSGSQTSTDTQYF. In nucleotides, the CDR3 is TGTGCCAGCAGTGGATCCCAGACTAGCACAGATACGCAGTATTTT.

V usage is TRBV19 and J usage is TRBJ1-5; D might be TRBD1 (5 bases). The CDR3 sequence is 15 residues long. The germline CDR1 and CDR2 sequences are LNHDA and SQIVND (reference sequence). Between the trimmed V and J ends, which lost 0 bases and 3 bases, there was a span of 9 bases. CDR3 coding DNA: TGTGCCAGTAGTATAGATTACAGGATCAATCAGCCCCAGCATTTT. Translation: CASSIDYRINQPQHF.

The sample holds a few counts of this clonotype. The rearrangement joins TRBV6-2 or TRBV6-3 to TRBJ2-7; tentatively, D is TRBD1 (6 bases). The ends were cut back, 2 bases at V and 3 bases at J, with 11 bases in the middle. This CDR3 contains 14 residues. The V gene's germline CDR1 is MNHEY and CDR2 SVGEGT. In nucleotides, the CDR3 is TGTGCCAGCAGTTACGGGAACAGGGTCTACGAGCAGTACTTC. It is translated as CASSYGNRVYEQYF.

This clonotype came up a few times. The V gene is TRBV7-6, the J gene TRBJ2-4; D not resolved. The ends were cut back, 1 base at V and 15 bases at J, with 13 bases in the middle. This CDR3 has 12 amino acids. Germline V gene sequence: CDR1 SGHVS, CDR2 FNYEAQ. CDR3: CASSLVAVVWYF. CDR3 in DNA: TGTGCCAGCAGCTTAGTGGCCGTCGTTTGGTACTTC.

This clonotype was picked up a small number of times. This CDR3 reads CATSRDMAGATDTQYF. The CDR3, as DNA: TGTGCCACCAGCAGAGATATGGCAGGGGCCACAGATACGCAGTATTTT. The genes are TRBV15 and TRBJ2-3, with D perhaps matching TRBD1 (6 bases). Germline assignment: CDR1 LNHNV and CDR2 YYDKDF (reference sequence). Trimming removed 0 bases at V and 2 bases at J, with 12 bases between. The CDR3 length is 16 residues.

The J gene is TRBJ2-7, the V gene TRBV7-2; D is uncertain. Trimming cost V 5 bases and J 7 bases, with 12 bases left between them. The CDR3 has 12 residues. Per the germline V gene, CDR1 is SGHTA and CDR2 is FQGNSA. The CDR3 bases are TGTGCCAGCAGCGCCGCCGGGCGGGAGCAGTACTTC. Its translation: CASSAAGREQYF.

The rearrangement joins TRBV5-1 to TRBJ2-5; no firm D call. Germline CDR1 and CDR2: SGHRS and YFSETQ. Deletions cut 0 bases from V and 2 bases from J, with 8 bases between. This CDR3 region has 14 residues. Written as DNA, the CDR3 is TGCGCCAGCAGCTTGGTTGCGGCACAAGAGACCCAGTACTTC. This sequence encodes CASSLVAAQETQYF.

This clonotype came up a few times. This chain uses TRBV27 with TRBJ2-7; D is possibly TRBD2 (5 bases). The germline CDR1 and CDR2 sequences are MNHEY and SMNVEV (reference sequence). V was trimmed by 11 bases and J by 0 bases, leaving 20 bases between them. The CDR3 loop spans 15 amino acids. CDR3: CALDPGNWSSYEQYV. In nucleotides, the CDR3 is TGTGCCCTCGACCCGGGGAATTGGAGCTCCTACGAGCAGTACGTC.

This clonotype has only a few counts. The genes are TRBV7-2 and TRBJ2-1; D remains unclear. Germline V gene lookup returns CDR1 SGHTA and CDR2 FQGNSA. Trimming left V 2 bases short and J 4 bases short, with 12 bases between. CDR3 length equals 15 residues. The chain's CDR3 is CASSLLEGLYNEQFF. CDR3 DNA: TGTGCCAGCAGCTTACTAGAAGGTTTATACAATGAGCAGTTCTTC.

The sample holds a few counts of this clonotype. The chain is built from TRBV15 and TRBJ1-4; 12 bases line up with TRBD1. The CDR3 spans 13 residues. Germline V gene data show CDR1 as LNHNV and CDR2 as YYDKDF (reference sequence). The ends lost 2 bases at V and 16 bases at J; junction bases unmatched: 5. This CDR3 reads CATSRRDRGPQFF. The CDR3 bases are TGTGCCACCAGCAGAAGGGACAGGGGGCCTCAGTTTTTT.

This clonotype came up a few times. The chain combines TRBV3-1 with TRBJ2-7; the match to TRBD1 covers 9 bases. Germline assignment: CDR1 LGHDT and CDR2 YNNKEL (reference sequence). V lost 1 base, J lost 6 bases, and 4 bases stayed unmatched. This CDR3 contains 14 residues. The CDR3 DNA follows: TGTGCCAGCAGCCAAGGGACAGGGGTCGGCGAGCAGTACGTC. It yields the protein CASSQGTGVGEQYV.

The rearrangement links TRBV18 to TRBJ1-2, with 8 bases fitting TRBD1. The CDR3 loop spans 15 amino acids. From germline, CDR1 is KGHSH and CDR2 LQKENI. V lost 1 base and J lost 1; bases outside the gene matches: 2. This chain's CDR3 is CASSPQTGGNYGYTF. DNA for the CDR3: TGTGCCAGCTCACCACAAACAGGGGGTAACTATGGCTACACCTTC.

The genes are TRBV7-3 and TRBJ2-3; 8 bases agree with TRBD1. CDR3 size: 16 residues. With 2 bases clipped from V and 5 bases from J, the junction kept 9 bases outside the gene matches. Germline V gene lookup returns CDR1 SGHTA and CDR2 FQGTGA. The CDR3 spells CASSLDSNDRGDTQYF. The CDR3 coding sequence is TGTGCCAGCAGCTTAGACTCTAACGACAGGGGAGATACGCAGTATTTT.

This clonotype was recorded a few times. This rearrangement joins TRBV4-2 to TRBJ1-1, with a tentative D call TRBD1 (5 bases). Trimming removed 3 bases at V and 5 bases at J, with 22 bases between. This CDR3 comprises 17 residues. Germline V lookup: CDR1 LGHNA, CDR2 YNFKEQ. The CDR3 is CASSQSWGLRVWTEAFF. Here the CDR3 DNA reads TGTGCCAGCAGCCAGTCATGGGGACTGAGGGTGTGGACTGAAGCTTTCTTT.

The chain has TRBV11-1 and TRBJ2-6; 9 bases are a match to TRBD1. CDR1 and CDR2 (germline): SGHAT, FQDESV (reference sequence). The CDR3 consists of 19 residues. The V segment lost 7 bases and the J segment 1 base; nucleotides outside the gene matches: 14. In nucleotides, the CDR3 is TGTGCCAGCACTTCTTGGAGGCGGGACAGGGCATCTGGGGCCAACGTCCTGACTTTC. This gives the protein CASTSWRRDRASGANVLTF.

The V call is TRBV12-3 or TRBV12-4, the J call TRBJ2-5; D is perhaps TRBD1 (6 bases). The CDR3 has 14 amino acids. With 4 bases removed from V and 5 bases from J, the gap between germline ends came to 14 bases. The chain's CDR3 is CASSSSGVRETQYF. The CDR3 bases are TGTGCCAGCAGTTCGTCAGGGGTCAGGGAGACCCAGTACTTC.